A single sample is the source of the 22 T cell receptor beta chains below, sequenced in a study of CD8+ T cells in alopecia areata. In each case, RNA was isolated and then reverse transcribed into cDNA as the sequencing template. Data came from immunoSEQ multiplex PCR; TCRdb stores just in-frame clones and leaves some out. This sample yields fewer than 200,000 clones, of which over 50% are seen a single time; roughly 14% belongs to the top ten. The source material was CD4+ T cells sorted from blood, sampled at week 0. These receptors were taken from a human donor with alopecia areata.

V and J are TRBV29-1 and TRBJ2-1; no clear D gene. The CDR3 consists of 14 residues. The ends were cut back, 1 base at V and 9 bases at J, with 16 bases in the middle. The germline gives CDR1 SQVTM, CDR2 ANQGSEA. CDR3 nucleotides: TGCAGCGTTGAAGTGCGGCGCGACGGTGGTGAGCAGTTCTTC. Its translation: CSVEVRRDGGEQFF.

This chain's CDR3 is CSAAVGYTGELFF. The CDR3 nucleotides are TGCAGCGCCGCCGTTGGGTACACCGGGGAGCTGTTTTTT. The chain carries TRBV29-1 and TRBJ2-2; D unclear. CDR1 is SQVTM, CDR2 ANQGSEA, per germline. Trimming shortened V by 7 bases and J by 3 bases, and 12 bases separated the two germline ends. This CDR3 has 13 residues.

The V gene is TRBV29-1, the J gene TRBJ1-2, with 8 nucleotides matching TRBD1. Germline V gives CDR1 SQVTM, CDR2 ANQGSEA. CDR3 length: 12 amino acids. V shed 2 bases and J 11 bases; nucleotides not matched to a gene: 7. Here the CDR3 DNA reads TGCAGCGTTGAAAGGACAGGGAGTAGTTACACCTTC. It encodes CSVERTGSSYTF.

This chain joins TRBV7-2 and TRBJ2-3, with D tentatively TRBD2 (7 bases). V was pared by 5 bases and J by 10 bases, with 13 bases between. Germline V gene sequence: CDR1 SGHTA, CDR2 FQGNSA. The CDR3 is made up of 12 amino acids. CDR3 loop: CASSPGGQPQYF. DNA of the CDR3: TGTGCCAGCAGCCCGGGGGGCCAACCGCAGTATTTT.

The V gene is TRBV27, the J gene TRBJ1-2; D might be TRBD1 (5 bases). This CDR3 has 12 residues. V dropped 5 bases and J dropped 5 bases, with 9 bases sitting between them. Germline V gives CDR1 MNHEY, CDR2 SMNVEV (reference sequence). CDR3 sequence (DNA): TGTGCCAGCAGTGGGGGGAAGTATGGCTACACCTTC. Translation gives CASSGGKYGYTF.

This sequence joins TRBV28 and TRBJ2-5, with a tentative D call TRBD1 (5 bases). In germline, CDR1 is MDHEN, CDR2 SYDVKM. CDR3 size: 13 residues. V gave up 4 bases and J gave up 5 bases, with 11 bases separating them. The CDR3 coding sequence is TGTGCCAGCAGTTCCAGGGATGGTGAGACCCAGTACTTC. Encoded protein: CASSSRDGETQYF.

This clone was recorded once. Other DNA sequences in the sample encode the same CDR3. The chain is built from TRBV29-1 and TRBJ2-3, with D possibly called TRBD1 or TRBD2 (5 bases each). Trimming left V 4 bases short and J 2 bases short, with 10 bases between. Germline V gives CDR1 SQVTM, CDR2 ANQGSEA. This CDR3 is built from 13 residues. In DNA, the CDR3 is TGCAGCGTTGTGGGACGTGCCACAGATACGCAGTATTTT. This encodes CSVVGRATDTQYF.

This rearrangement joins TRBV30 to TRBJ2-7, with D possibly TRBD2 on 6 matching bases. Trimming left V 2 bases short and J 1 base short, with 15 bases between. This CDR3 is built from 15 residues. CDR1 is GTSNPN and CDR2 is SVGIG in the germline V gene (reference sequence). CDR3 bases: TGTGCCTGGAGTCCTGGCGGGGTTAAATCCTACGAGCAGTACTTC. Translating it yields CAWSPGGVKSYEQYF.

The chain carries TRBV29-1 and TRBJ2-7; maybe TRBD1 (5 bases). Trimming left V 4 bases short and J 2 bases short, with 15 bases between. The germline V gene encodes CDR1 SQVTM and CDR2 ANQGSEA. CDR3 length equals 14 residues. CDR3: CSVGYVGRAYEQYF. In nucleotides, the CDR3 is TGCAGCGTTGGTTATGTTGGCAGGGCCTACGAGCAGTACTTC.

V usage is TRBV5-4 and J usage is TRBJ2-3; no firm D call. The CDR3 extends over 12 amino acids. In germline, CDR1 is SGHNT, CDR2 YYREEE (reference sequence). V lost 4 bases, J lost 8 bases, and 11 bases lay in between. CDR3 residues: CASSQVGGTQYF. The CDR3 DNA follows: TGTGCCAGCAGCCAAGTGGGCGGTACGCAGTATTTT.

CDR3 amino acids: CASRTTGEQYF. CDR3 coding DNA: TGTGCCAGCAGAACTACGGGGGAGCAGTACTTC. This rearrangement joins TRBV6-6 to TRBJ2-7, with D perhaps TRBD2 (5 bases). The CDR3 extends over 11 amino acids. CDR1 MNHNY and CDR2 SVGAGI come from the germline V gene (reference sequence). V gave up 6 bases and J gave up 7 bases, with 10 bases separating them.

This clone was observed a handful of times. The chain couples TRBV11-2 to TRBJ1-1; D is unresolved. The CDR3 has 15 amino acids. Germline CDR1 reads SGHAT; CDR2 reads FQNNGV. Trimming stripped 2 bases from V and 8 bases from J, with 18 bases between. The CDR3 nucleotides read TGTGCCAGCAGCTTAAATTACAGCCCGGGAGGGGAAGCTTTCTTT. Translated, it gives CASSLNYSPGGEAFF.

J is TRBJ2-5 and V is TRBV15; TRBD1 is a possible D gene (6 bases). The germline V gene has CDR1 LNHNV and CDR2 YYDKDF (reference sequence). Trimming cost V 8 bases and J 5 bases, with 12 bases left between them. This CDR3 spans 12 amino acids. CDR3 coding DNA: TGTGCCACCGGCCCAGGACAGGAGACCCAGTACTTC. Amino acid sequence: CATGPGQETQYF.

This chain joins TRBV29-1 and TRBJ1-5; unclear D gene. V shed 5 bases and J shed 6 bases, with 17 bases lying between them. Germline lookup yields CDR1 SQVTM and CDR2 ANQGSEA. CDR3 size: 14 residues. The CDR3 nucleotides read TGCAGCGTTTGGGAAGGGAGGGCAGGTCAGCCCCAGCATTTT. It specifies CSVWEGRAGQPQHF.

This clone came up a few times. The rearrangement uses TRBV19 and TRBJ1-5; possibly TRBD1 for D (6 bases). The CDR3 runs to 16 residues. Germline CDR1 LNHDA, CDR2 SQIVND (reference sequence). V was shortened by 1 base and J by 7 bases, with 17 bases between the two germline ends. CDR3 region: CASSIVTGSVGQPQHF. CDR3 bases: TGTGCCAGTAGTATAGTCACAGGGTCGGTGGGACAGCCCCAGCATTTT.

This clone occurred a few times. This sequence joins TRBV7-9 and TRBJ1-2; 7 bases agree with TRBD1. Germline CDR1 SEHNR, CDR2 FQNEAQ (reference sequence). V gave up 5 bases and J gave up 4 bases; unmatched junction bases: 10. This CDR3 is 15 amino acids long. CDR3 nucleotides: TGTGCCAGCAGCCCGACCGGAACAGGGGCCTATGGCTACACCTTC. Its protein product is CASSPTGTGAYGYTF.

The V call is TRBV5-6, the J call TRBJ1-6; D uncertain. Between the trimmed V and J ends, which lost 3 bases and 8 bases, there was a span of 9 bases. The germline V gene encodes CDR1 SGHDT and CDR2 YYEEEE. The CDR3 extends over 13 amino acids. DNA for the CDR3: TGTGCCAGCAGCTACGGACGGGATTCACCCCTCCACTTT. Amino acids: CASSYGRDSPLHF.

This clone has just a few counts. The rearrangement joins TRBV29-1 to TRBJ1-1, with D hard to call. Germline-derived CDR1 and CDR2 are SQVTM and ANQGSEA. V was pared by 4 bases and J by 7 bases, with 10 bases between. The CDR3 contains 11 residues. CDR3 protein: CSVGGVSEAFF. In DNA, the CDR3 is TGCAGCGTTGGTGGCGTCAGTGAAGCTTTCTTT.

In the case of this clone: Additional DNA sequences in this sample encode the identical CDR3. The V and J genes are TRBV29-1 and TRBJ1-2; D not certain. CDR1 and CDR2 (germline): SQVTM, ANQGSEA. The V and J ends lost 0 bases and 6 bases respectively, with 14 bases between them. The CDR3 has 14 amino acids. This chain's CDR3 is CSVEDGLRIHGYTF. As DNA, the CDR3 is TGCAGCGTTGAAGATGGCCTCCGCATCCATGGCTACACCTTC.

This sequence joins TRBV18 and TRBJ2-1; 11 bases match TRBD1. CDR1 and CDR2 (germline): KGHSH, LQKENI. CDR3 length: 16 residues. V lost 4 bases, J lost 3 bases, and 5 bases stayed unmatched. Here the CDR3 DNA reads TGTGCCAGCTCACGTAGGACAGGGGGCCGCTACAATGAGCAGTTCTTC. This codes for CASSRRTGGRYNEQFF.

This clone has a handful of counts. The chain has TRBV29-1 and TRBJ2-7; the D gene could be TRBD1 or TRBD2 (5 bases each). CDR1 is SQVTM, CDR2 ANQGSEA, per germline. The CDR3 contains 14 residues. V was shortened by 3 bases and J by 6 bases, with 18 bases between the two germline ends. CDR3 residues: CSVEAGTPNSEQYF. Here the CDR3 DNA reads TGCAGCGTTGAGGCCGGGACCCCCAATTCCGAGCAGTACTTC.

J is TRBJ2-7 and V is TRBV27; 9 nucleotides match TRBD1. CDR3 length: 17 residues. CDR1 and CDR2 from the germline V gene are MNHEY and SMNVEV (reference sequence). V was pared by 4 bases and J by 1 base, with 11 bases of the junction left unmatched. The CDR3 nucleotides are TGTGCCAGCAGTTCCCTACTCACAGGGGGCGCGTCCTACGAGCAGTACTTC. Protein product: CASSSLLTGGASYEQYF.